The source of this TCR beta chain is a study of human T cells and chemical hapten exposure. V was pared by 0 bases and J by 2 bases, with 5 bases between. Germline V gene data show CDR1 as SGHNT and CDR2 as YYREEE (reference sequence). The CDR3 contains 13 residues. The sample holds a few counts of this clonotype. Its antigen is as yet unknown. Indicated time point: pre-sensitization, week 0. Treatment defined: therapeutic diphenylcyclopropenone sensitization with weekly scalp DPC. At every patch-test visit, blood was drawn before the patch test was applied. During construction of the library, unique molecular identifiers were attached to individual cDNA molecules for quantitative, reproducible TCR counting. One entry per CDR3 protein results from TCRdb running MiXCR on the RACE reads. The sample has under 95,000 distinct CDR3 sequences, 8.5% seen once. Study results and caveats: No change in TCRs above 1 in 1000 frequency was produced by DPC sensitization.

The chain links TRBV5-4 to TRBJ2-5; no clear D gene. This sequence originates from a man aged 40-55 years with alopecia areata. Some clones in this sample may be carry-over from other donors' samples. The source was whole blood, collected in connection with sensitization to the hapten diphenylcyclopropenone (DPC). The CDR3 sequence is CASSLDIQETQYF. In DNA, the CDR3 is TGTGCCAGCAGCTTGGATATTCAAGAGACCCAGTACTTC.